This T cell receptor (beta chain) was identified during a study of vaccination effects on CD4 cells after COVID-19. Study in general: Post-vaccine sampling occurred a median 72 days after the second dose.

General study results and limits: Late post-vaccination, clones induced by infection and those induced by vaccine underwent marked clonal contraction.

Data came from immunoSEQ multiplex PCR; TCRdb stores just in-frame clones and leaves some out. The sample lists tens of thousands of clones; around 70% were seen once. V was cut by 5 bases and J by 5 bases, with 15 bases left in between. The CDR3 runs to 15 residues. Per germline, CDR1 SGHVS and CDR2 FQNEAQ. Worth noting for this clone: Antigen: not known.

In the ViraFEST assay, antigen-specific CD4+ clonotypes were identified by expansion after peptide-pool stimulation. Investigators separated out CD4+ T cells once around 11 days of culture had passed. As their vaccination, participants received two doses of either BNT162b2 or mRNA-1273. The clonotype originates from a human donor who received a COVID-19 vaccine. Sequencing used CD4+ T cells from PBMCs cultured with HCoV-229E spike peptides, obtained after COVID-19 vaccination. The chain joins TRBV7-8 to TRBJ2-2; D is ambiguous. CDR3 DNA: TGTGCCAGCAGCCATCCGTTCCTAGGTACCGGGGAGCTGTTTTTT. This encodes CASSHPFLGTGELFF.